These 15 T cell receptor beta chains originate from one sample sequenced in a study of T cell changes during pregnancy in multiple sclerosis. Generated by immunoSEQ multiplex PCR, the TCRdb table keeps only in-frame clones and is missing some. The sample records fewer than 45,000 clones, more than 75% being singletons. The material sequenced was peripheral blood, taken in the third trimester of pregnancy. Source of these receptors: a female donor in good health, enrolled as a control in a pregnancy study.

The V gene is TRBV6-5, the J gene TRBJ2-7; D possibly corresponds to TRBD1 (5 bases). The germline V and J ends were trimmed by 4 bases and 0 bases, with 13 bases remaining between them. The CDR3 runs to 15 residues. Germline loops: CDR1 MNHEY, CDR2 SVGAGI. Here the CDR3 DNA reads TGTGCCAGCAGTTCCCAGCCTGACAGCTCCTACGAGCAGTACTTC. Translating gives CASSSQPDSSYEQYF.

This clone was recorded only once. The chain employs TRBV28 and TRBJ2-7, with TRBD1 matching over 8 bases. Trimming cost V 4 bases and J 9 bases; bases outside gene matches: 5. Germline CDR1 is MDHEN and CDR2 is SYDVKM. This CDR3 has 12 residues. CDR3 protein: CASSSRTGRQYF. The CDR3 region has the DNA TGTGCCAGCAGTTCCCGGACAGGGCGGCAGTACTTC.

V gene TRBV6-1 combines with J gene TRBJ1-1; D is ambiguous. The CDR3 is 13 residues long. Between the trimmed V and J ends, which lost 8 bases and 0 bases, there was a span of 10 bases. From germline, CDR1 is MNHNS and CDR2 SASEGT. The CDR3 here is CASEEVMNTEAFF. In DNA form, the CDR3 reads TGTGCCAGCGAGGAAGTTATGAACACTGAAGCTTTCTTT.

The chain carries TRBV5-4 and TRBJ1-2, with D perhaps TRBD1 (6 bases). V was clipped by 4 bases and J by 8 bases, with 21 bases between them. There are 15 residues in the CDR3. In germline, CDR1 is SGHNT, CDR2 YYREEE (reference sequence). The CDR3 DNA is TGTGCCAGCAGCCCTGGGGACATTCACGTCCGGGGCTACACCTTC. Protein sequence: CASSPGDIHVRGYTF.

V is TRBV5-1 and J is TRBJ2-1; TRBD2 might be the D (5 bases). Germline CDR1 is SGHRS and CDR2 is YFSETQ. The CDR3 extends over 14 amino acids. The ends were cut back, 3 bases at V and 7 bases at J, with 14 bases in the middle. CDR3 amino acids: CASSSTPGRNEQFF. DNA for the CDR3: TGCGCCAGCAGCTCTACACCGGGGAGAAATGAGCAGTTCTTC.

V usage is TRBV23-1 and J usage is TRBJ1-2; D gene unclear. TRBV23-1 is an ORF, with its function uncertain. V was pared by 8 bases and J by 2 bases, with 6 bases between. The CDR3 runs 11 residues. CDR3 DNA: TGCGCCAGCCTTCTGAACTATGGCTACACCTTC. The encoded protein is CASLLNYGYTF.

V and J are TRBV5-6 and TRBJ1-1; 9 nucleotides line up with TRBD1. In germline, CDR1 is SGHDT, CDR2 YYEEEE. Losses at the gene ends were 4 bases for V and 5 bases for J; bases not matched to a gene: 6. The CDR3 is 14 amino acids. CDR3 sequence: CASSLSDRGTEAFF. CDR3 nucleotide sequence: TGTGCCAGCAGCCTTTCCGACAGGGGGACTGAAGCTTTCTTT.

The rearrangement links TRBV12-2 to TRBJ1-4. TRBV12-2 is a known pseudogene. The CDR3 is 18 residues long. Here the CDR3 DNA reads TGTGCAAGTCGCACGAGGCCTGGGAGAATGGCAACTAATGAAAAACTGTTTTTT. Translated: CASRTRPGRMATNEKLFF.

The chain is built from TRBV11-2 and TRBJ2-1, with D possibly matching TRBD2 (6 bases). Trimming removed 1 base at V and 1 base at J, with 8 bases between. The CDR3 length is 15 residues. CDR1 is SGHAT and CDR2 is FQNNGV in the germline V gene. CDR3: CASSLGRGSYNEQFF. In nucleotides, the CDR3 is TGTGCCAGCAGCTTAGGGAGGGGATCCTACAATGAGCAGTTCTTC.

This chain links TRBV5-6 with TRBJ2-1; a weak D match, TRBD2 (5 bases). V lost 4 bases and J lost 6, with 17 bases in between. Germline V CDR1 and CDR2: SGHDT, YYEEEE. The CDR3 runs 15 residues. CDR3 residues: CASSPTTGFGNEQFF. CDR3 DNA sequence: TGTGCCAGCAGCCCCACCACGGGATTCGGCAATGAGCAGTTCTTC. Using reference TRBV5-6 and TRBJ2-1 for the parts outside the CDR3, the full variable domain is DAGVTQSPTHLIKTRGQQVTLRCSPKSGHDTVSWYQQALGQGPQFIFQYYEEEERQRGNFPDRFSGHQFPNYSSELNVNALLLGDSALYLCASSPTTGFGNEQFFGPGTRLTVL.

This clone was found once. This sequence joins TRBV5-1 and TRBJ2-5; 12 positions agree with TRBD2. The CDR3 runs to 19 residues. V shed 0 bases and J 2 bases; nucleotides not matched to a gene: 11. Germline-derived CDR1 and CDR2 are SGHRS and YFSETQ. The CDR3 DNA follows: TGCGCCAGCAGCTTGGGAACTAGCGGGGGGTCCGGGGGGCAAGAGACCCAGTACTTC. Its protein product is CASSLGTSGGSGGQETQYF. The full variable domain, rest sourced from reference TRBV5-1 and TRBJ2-5, is KAGVTQTPRYLIKTRGQQVTLSCSPISGHRSVSWYQQTPGQGLQFLFEYFSETQRNKGNFPGRFSGRQFSNSRSEMNVSTLELGDSALYLCASSLGTSGGSGGQETQYFGPGTRLLVL.

The sample holds a few counts of this clone. This sequence joins TRBV5-4 and TRBJ2-5; D tentatively fits TRBD1 or TRBD2 (5 bases each). The CDR3 is 17 amino acids. With 4 bases removed from V and 2 bases from J, the gap between germline ends came to 21 bases. Germline loops: CDR1 SGHNT, CDR2 YYREEE (reference sequence). CDR3 nucleotide sequence: TGTGCCAGCAGCGTGGGACGGCGCGTGACTCTACAAGAGACCCAGTACTTC. Its translation: CASSVGRRVTLQETQYF.

The genes are TRBV9 and TRBJ1-5; D may be TRBD1 (6 bases). Germline values: CDR1 SGDLS, CDR2 YYNGEE. The CDR3 sequence is 14 residues long. Trimming removed 3 bases from V and 4 bases from J, with 11 bases in between. CDR3 nucleotides: TGTGCCAGCAGCGAGGGGGGGGGAAATCAGCCCCAGCATTTT. This encodes CASSEGGGNQPQHF.

The chain recombines TRBV6-5 with TRBJ1-2; no clear D. Germline CDR1 is MNHEY and CDR2 is SVGAGI. V was trimmed by 1 base and J by 8 bases, leaving 17 bases between them. The CDR3 runs 15 residues. In DNA form, the CDR3 reads TGTGCCAGCAGTTACTTACGGCAGGACCCGGGAGGCTACACCTTC. This codes for CASSYLRQDPGGYTF.

The V and J genes are TRBV11-3 and TRBJ2-7, with 7 bases identical to TRBD1. Trimming removed 5 bases from V and 2 bases from J; junction bases left unmatched: 9. The CDR3 has 15 amino acids. Germline CDR1 and CDR2: SGHNT and YENEEA. The CDR3 here is CASSLRTGRTYEQYF. The DNA of the CDR3 is TGTGCCAGCAGCCTAAGGACAGGTCGTACCTACGAGCAGTACTTC. The complete variable domain, with remaining parts taken from reference TRBV11-3 and TRBJ2-7, reads EAGVVQSPRYKIIEKKQPVAFWCNPISGHNTLYWYLQNLGQGPELLIRYENEEAVDDSQLPKDRFSAERLKGVDSTLKIQPAELGDSAVYLCASSLRTGRTYEQYFGPGTRLTVT.